This T cell receptor (beta chain) was obtained from a study of blood T cell repertoires in COVID-19. The wider study: Acute-phase and convalescent COVID-19 samples originated in the United States, Italy and Spain. The cDNA or gDNA used as material had been derived from T cells, B-cell-depleted T cells, or PBMCs.

Authors' processing steps: For nucleated cells, counts were estimated from reference gene primer amplification. Assay used: immunoSEQ multiplex PCR; TCRdb lists only in-frame clones, some missing. D and trimming come from the DNA, and the V and J calls and clone size come from that table. The sample contains about 110,000 clones, 80% to 90% of which appear only once. The CDR3 totals 11 residues. CDR1 and CDR2 (germline): GTSNPN, SVGIG (reference sequence). Trimming shortened V by 4 bases and J by 9 bases, and 7 bases separated the two germline ends. The sequence came from a man aged 35 to 55 with active or convalescent COVID-19. Sequenced material: peripheral blood. The gene calls are TRBV30 and TRBJ1-6; D is ambiguous. In nucleotides, the CDR3 is TGTGCCTGGACCGAGGGTTCACCCCTCCACTTT. It specifies CAWTEGSPLHF.